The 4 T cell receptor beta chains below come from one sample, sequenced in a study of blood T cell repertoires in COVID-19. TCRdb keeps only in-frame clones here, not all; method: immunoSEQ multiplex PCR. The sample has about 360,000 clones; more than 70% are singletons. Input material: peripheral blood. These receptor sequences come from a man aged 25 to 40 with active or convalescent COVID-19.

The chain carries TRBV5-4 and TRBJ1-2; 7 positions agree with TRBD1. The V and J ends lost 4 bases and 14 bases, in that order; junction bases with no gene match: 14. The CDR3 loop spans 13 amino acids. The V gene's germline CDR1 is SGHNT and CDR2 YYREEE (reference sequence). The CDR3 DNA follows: TGTGCCAGCAGCGACAGGGAGACCCTATCGGAGACCTTC. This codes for CASSDRETLSETF.

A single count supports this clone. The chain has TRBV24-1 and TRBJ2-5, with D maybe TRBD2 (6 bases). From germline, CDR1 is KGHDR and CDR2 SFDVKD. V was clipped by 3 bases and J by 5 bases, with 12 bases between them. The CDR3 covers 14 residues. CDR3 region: CATSDAGFRETQYF. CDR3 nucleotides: TGTGCCACCAGTGATGCGGGGTTCAGGGAGACCCAGTACTTC.

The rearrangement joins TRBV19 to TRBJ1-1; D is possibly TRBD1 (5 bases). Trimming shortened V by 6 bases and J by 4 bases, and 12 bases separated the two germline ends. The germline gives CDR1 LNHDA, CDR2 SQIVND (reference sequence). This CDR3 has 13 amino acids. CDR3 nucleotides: TGTGCCAGTAGCTCCTTGGGGGGCACTGAAGCTTTCTTT. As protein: CASSSLGGTEAFF.

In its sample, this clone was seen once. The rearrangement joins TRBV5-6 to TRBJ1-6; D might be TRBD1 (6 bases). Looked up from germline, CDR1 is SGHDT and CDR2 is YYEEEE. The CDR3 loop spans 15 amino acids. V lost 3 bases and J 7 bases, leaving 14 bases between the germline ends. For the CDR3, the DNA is TGTGCCAGCAGCTGGGGCATGCAGGGGAATTCACCCCTCCACTTT. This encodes CASSWGMQGNSPLHF.